A selection of T cell receptor beta chains follows, all from one sample in a study of T cells in localized non-small cell lung cancer. Repertoires were generated with immunoSEQ multiplex PCR, while TCRdb's copy carries only in-frame clones and drops some. The repertoire includes tens of thousands of clones, roughly 88% of them detected once, and approximately 17% sits in the top ten. This material consisted of peripheral blood mononuclear cells, taken before any cancer treatment. The receptors come from a man aged 40-75 years with stage III lung adenocarcinoma. Both conserved end residues are part of each CDR3. Fields, in order: V gene, J gene, D gene, clone size, CDR3 protein, CDR3 DNA. The D gene is left open where the match is weak. Part of the rows lack a size; the others show once, few, many or a class for expanded clones.

v_gene: TRBV5-6; j_gene: TRBJ1-6; d_gene: TRBD1; abundance: .; CDR3aa: CASSLRQGWNSPLHF; CDR3nt: TGTGCCAGCAGCCTTCGACAGGGATGGAATTCACCCCTCCACTTT
v_gene: TRBV5-1; j_gene: TRBJ1-2; d_gene: .; abundance: .; CDR3aa: CASSPGYGYTF; CDR3nt: TGCGCCAGCAGCCCTGGGTATGGCTACACCTTC
v_gene: TRBV19; j_gene: TRBJ2-2; d_gene: .; abundance: once; CDR3aa: CASSSRLVLNTGELFF; CDR3nt: TGTGCCAGTAGTTCCCGACTAGTGTTGAACACCGGGGAGCTGTTTTTT
v_gene: TRBV28; j_gene: TRBJ1-1; d_gene: .; abundance: .; CDR3aa: CASSLDNRLRTEAFF; CDR3nt: TGTGCCAGCAGTTTGGACAACCGGCTTCGCACTGAAGCTTTCTTT
v_gene: TRBV10-2; j_gene: TRBJ2-7; d_gene: .; abundance: .; CDR3aa: CASSALTYEQYF; CDR3nt: TGCGCCAGCAGTGCGCTCACCTACGAGCAGTACTTC
v_gene: TRBV6-5; j_gene: TRBJ2-5; d_gene: .; abundance: .; CDR3aa: CASRDLIGAQYF; CDR3nt: TGTGCCAGCAGGGACCTTATAGGGGCCCAGTACTTC
v_gene: TRBV9; j_gene: TRBJ2-3; d_gene: .; abundance: .; CDR3aa: CASSVELAGTDTQYF; CDR3nt: TGTGCCAGCAGCGTCGAGCTGGCCGGCACAGATACGCAGTATTTT
v_gene: TRBV11-3; j_gene: TRBJ2-7; d_gene: .; abundance: .; CDR3aa: CASSLEGGSYEQYF; CDR3nt: TGTGCCAGCAGCTTAGAAGGGGGGTCCTACGAGCAGTACTTC
v_gene: TRBV7-3; j_gene: TRBJ2-1; d_gene: .; abundance: once; CDR3aa: CASSLTGLIYNEQFF; CDR3nt: TGTGCCAGCAGCTTAACAGGGCTGATATACAATGAGCAGTTCTTC
v_gene: TRBV5-1; j_gene: TRBJ2-5; d_gene: TRBD1; abundance: .; CDR3aa: CASSSGQIQETQYF; CDR3nt: TGCGCCAGCAGCTCGGGACAGATCCAAGAGACCCAGTACTTC
v_gene: TRBV30; j_gene: TRBJ1-2; d_gene: .; abundance: .; CDR3aa: CAWSRALASSGYTF; CDR3nt: TGTGCCTGGAGTCGGGCCTTAGCAAGCTCCGGCTACACCTTC
v_gene: TRBV13; j_gene: TRBJ1-2; d_gene: .; abundance: .; CDR3aa: CASSLSSPAHTNYGYTF; CDR3nt: TGTGCCAGCAGCTTAAGCTCCCCGGCGCACACTAACTATGGCTACACCTTC
v_gene: TRBV7-9; j_gene: TRBJ1-5; d_gene: .; abundance: .; CDR3aa: CASSFQVQPQHF; CDR3nt: TGTGCCAGCAGTTTTCAGGTACAGCCCCAGCATTTT
v_gene: TRBV27; j_gene: TRBJ1-2; d_gene: .; abundance: .; CDR3aa: CASSLRGSNYGYTF; CDR3nt: TGTGCCAGCAGTTTAAGAGGATCCAACTATGGCTACACCTTC
v_gene: TRBV6-5; j_gene: TRBJ2-7; d_gene: .; abundance: few; CDR3aa: CASSLGLPYEQYF; CDR3nt: TGTGCCAGCAGTCTAGGGCTGCCCTACGAGCAGTACTTC
v_gene: TRBV29-1; j_gene: TRBJ2-1; d_gene: TRBD2; abundance: few; CDR3aa: CSFSGSILHEQFF; CDR3nt: TGCAGCTTTAGCGGGAGTATTCTTCATGAGCAGTTCTTC
v_gene: TRBV10-2; j_gene: TRBJ2-7; d_gene: .; abundance: .; CDR3aa: CASMAETYEQYF; CDR3nt: TGCGCCAGCATGGCAGAAACCTACGAGCAGTACTTC
v_gene: TRBV19; j_gene: TRBJ1-2; d_gene: TRBD1; abundance: .; CDR3aa: CASSPTGGADGYTF; CDR3nt: TGTGCCAGTAGTCCGACAGGGGGCGCAGACGGCTACACCTTC
v_gene: TRBV18; j_gene: TRBJ2-1; d_gene: .; abundance: few; CDR3aa: CASSPQDNNEQFF; CDR3nt: TGTGCCAGCTCACCACAGGACAACAATGAGCAGTTCTTC
v_gene: TRBV5-4; j_gene: TRBJ2-3; d_gene: .; abundance: .; CDR3aa: CASSPPSTDTQYF; CDR3nt: TGTGCCAGCAGCCCCCCAAGCACAGATACGCAGTATTTT
v_gene: TRBV5-5; j_gene: TRBJ1-5; d_gene: .; abundance: .; CDR3aa: CASSLGGDQPQHF; CDR3nt: TGTGCCAGCAGCTTGGGAGGGGATCAGCCCCAGCATTTT
v_gene: TRBV27; j_gene: TRBJ2-2; d_gene: .; abundance: .; CDR3aa: CASSLPDYTGELFF; CDR3nt: TGTGCCAGCAGTCTCCCAGACTACACCGGGGAGCTGTTTTTT
v_gene: TRBV6-5; j_gene: TRBJ1-1; d_gene: .; abundance: .; CDR3aa: CASSSGSYTEAFF; CDR3nt: TGTGCCAGCAGTTCCGGGTCTTACACTGAAGCTTTCTTT
v_gene: TRBV7-9; j_gene: TRBJ1-2; d_gene: TRBD1; abundance: .; CDR3aa: CASSSRQGDGYTF; CDR3nt: TGTGCCAGCAGCTCCCGACAGGGAGATGGCTACACCTTC
v_gene: TRBV7-9; j_gene: TRBJ1-1; d_gene: .; abundance: once; CDR3aa: CASSQSQGNTEAFF; CDR3nt: TGTGCCAGCAGTCAAAGTCAAGGGAACACTGAAGCTTTCTTT
v_gene: TRBV10-3; j_gene: TRBJ1-1; d_gene: .; abundance: .; CDR3aa: CAISESSRGLSEAFF; CDR3nt: TGTGCCATCAGTGAGTCTAGTAGGGGGTTGAGTGAAGCTTTCTTT
v_gene: TRBV9; j_gene: TRBJ2-7; d_gene: .; abundance: .; CDR3aa: CASSVNSGESSYEQYF; CDR3nt: TGTGCCAGCAGCGTTAACTCAGGGGAGAGCTCCTACGAGCAGTACTTC
v_gene: TRBV5-1; j_gene: TRBJ1-4; d_gene: TRBD1; abundance: .; CDR3aa: CASSWTGGYDEKLFF; CDR3nt: TGCGCCAGCAGCTGGACAGGGGGCTATGACGAAAAACTGTTTTTT
v_gene: TRBV7-8; j_gene: TRBJ1-5; d_gene: .; abundance: .; CDR3aa: CASSLGEQPQHF; CDR3nt: TGTGCCAGCAGCTTAGGAGAACAGCCCCAGCATTTT
v_gene: TRBV6-6; j_gene: TRBJ1-5; d_gene: .; abundance: .; CDR3aa: CASSYGGFGNQPQHF; CDR3nt: TGTGCCAGCAGTTACGGAGGGTTTGGCAATCAGCCCCAGCATTTT
v_gene: TRBV9; j_gene: TRBJ1-3; d_gene: .; abundance: .; CDR3aa: CASTTGNSGNTIYF; CDR3nt: TGTGCCAGCACCACAGGGAACTCTGGAAACACCATATATTTT